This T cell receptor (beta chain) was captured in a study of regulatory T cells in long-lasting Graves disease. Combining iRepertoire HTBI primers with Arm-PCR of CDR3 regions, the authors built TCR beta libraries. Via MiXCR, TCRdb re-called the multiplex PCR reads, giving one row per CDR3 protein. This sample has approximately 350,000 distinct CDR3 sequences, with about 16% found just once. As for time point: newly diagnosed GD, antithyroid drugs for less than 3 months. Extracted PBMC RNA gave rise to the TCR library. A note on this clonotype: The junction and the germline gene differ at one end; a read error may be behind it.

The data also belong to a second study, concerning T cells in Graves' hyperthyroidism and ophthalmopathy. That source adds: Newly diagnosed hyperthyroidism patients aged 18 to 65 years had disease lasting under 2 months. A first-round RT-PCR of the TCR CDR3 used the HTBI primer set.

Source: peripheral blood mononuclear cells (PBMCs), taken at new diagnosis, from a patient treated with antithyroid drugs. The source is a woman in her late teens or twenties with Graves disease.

The CDR3 sequence is CASSLAGGGEFYERYF. The CDR3 DNA reads as TGTGCCAGCAGCTTGGCCGGGGGGGGAGAGTTTTACGAGCGGTACTTC. The rearrangement links TRBV5-5 to TRBJ2-7, with 8 bases aligning to TRBD2. This CDR3 is 16 amino acids long. The germline V gene has CDR1 SGHKS and CDR2 YYEKEE (reference sequence).